The rows below give T cell receptor beta chains drawn from one sample of a study of control samples from healthy donors and cancer patients. Method: immunoSEQ multiplex PCR; TCRdb's copy keeps in-frame clones and lacks some. Among some 120,000 clones listed, about 88% were seen once. Sequenced input: blood. The receptors were gathered from a man aged 18 to 30 in good health. Each CDR3 is given with its conserved first and last residue. Fields, in order: D gene, clone size, J gene, V gene, CDR3 protein, CDR3 DNA. A D gene is named only where the DNA matches it firmly. Rows may omit the clone size; those that give it use once, few, many or a size class.

d_call: TRBD2; clone_size: -; j_call: TRBJ2-3; v_call: TRBV15; cdr3_aa: CATSLGSSGSADTQYF; cdr3_nt: TGTGCCACCAGCCTCGGGAGTAGCGGGAGTGCAGATACGCAGTATTTT
d_call: -; clone_size: -; j_call: TRBJ2-1; v_call: TRBV6-4; cdr3_aa: CASSHGPENNEQFF; cdr3_nt: TGTGCCAGCAGTCACGGGCCAGAAAACAATGAGCAGTTCTTC
d_call: TRBD2; clone_size: -; j_call: TRBJ2-5; v_call: TRBV9; cdr3_aa: CASSGTSGRETQYF; cdr3_nt: TGTGCCAGCAGCGGGACTAGCGGGAGAGAGACCCAGTACTTC
d_call: -; clone_size: -; j_call: TRBJ2-2; v_call: TRBV27; cdr3_aa: CASSLGVQGFFRELFF; cdr3_nt: TGTGCCAGCAGTTTAGGGGTGCAGGGGTTCTTTCGGGAGCTGTTTTTT
d_call: TRBD1; clone_size: once; j_call: TRBJ1-5; v_call: TRBV3-1/TRBV3-2; cdr3_aa: CASSLRQGNQPQHF; cdr3_nt: TGTGCCAGCAGCCTTCGACAGGGGAATCAGCCCCAGCATTTT
d_call: -; clone_size: -; j_call: TRBJ2-7; v_call: TRBV7-9; cdr3_aa: CASSSDSLSYEQYF; cdr3_nt: TGTGCCAGCAGCTCCGACAGCCTCTCCTACGAGCAGTACTTC
d_call: -; clone_size: -; j_call: TRBJ1-1; v_call: TRBV10-2; cdr3_aa: CASFEVGGAMNTEAFF; cdr3_nt: TGCGCCAGCTTCGAAGTCGGGGGGGCGATGAACACTGAAGCTTTCTTT
d_call: TRBD1; clone_size: -; j_call: TRBJ1-4; v_call: TRBV19; cdr3_aa: CASTSDRLNEKLFF; cdr3_nt: TGTGCCAGTACCTCGGACAGGCTTAATGAAAAACTGTTTTTT
d_call: -; clone_size: -; j_call: TRBJ1-2; v_call: TRBV27; cdr3_aa: CASSLSRGAGGGGYTF; cdr3_nt: TGTGCCAGCAGTTTATCTCGGGGGGCGGGAGGTGGTGGCTACACCTTC
d_call: TRBD2; clone_size: -; j_call: TRBJ2-3; v_call: TRBV11-2; cdr3_aa: CASSLGRSSGRARSDTQYF; cdr3_nt: TGTGCCAGCAGCTTAGGGCGGTCTAGCGGGAGGGCCCGGTCAGATACGCAGTATTTT
d_call: TRBD1; clone_size: -; j_call: TRBJ2-1; v_call: TRBV6-5; cdr3_aa: CASSYNRGNEQFF; cdr3_nt: TGTGCCAGCAGTTACAACAGGGGCAATGAGCAGTTCTTC
d_call: TRBD2; clone_size: -; j_call: TRBJ2-3; v_call: TRBV7-9; cdr3_aa: CASSPWGGSTDTQYF; cdr3_nt: TGTGCCAGCAGCCCCTGGGGGGGAAGCACAGATACGCAGTATTTT
d_call: TRBD1; clone_size: -; j_call: TRBJ2-7; v_call: TRBV7-9; cdr3_aa: CASSLTGTGYHEQYF; cdr3_nt: TGTGCCAGCAGCTTGACCGGGACAGGGTACCACGAGCAGTACTTC
d_call: TRBD2; clone_size: -; j_call: TRBJ2-1; v_call: TRBV27; cdr3_aa: CASSLSGTFYNEQFF; cdr3_nt: TGTGCCAGCAGTCTTAGCGGGACTTTTTATAATGAGCAGTTCTTC
d_call: TRBD1; clone_size: -; j_call: TRBJ2-7; v_call: TRBV30; cdr3_aa: CAWIMPGQGSYEQYF; cdr3_nt: TGTGCCTGGATTATGCCGGGACAGGGCTCCTACGAGCAGTACTTC
d_call: TRBD1; clone_size: -; j_call: TRBJ2-3; v_call: TRBV28; cdr3_aa: CASRDRGRTDTQYF; cdr3_nt: TGTGCCAGCAGGGACAGGGGGAGGACAGATACGCAGTATTTT
d_call: TRBD1; clone_size: -; j_call: TRBJ1-2; v_call: TRBV24-1; cdr3_aa: CATRGQGSGYTF; cdr3_nt: TGTGCCACCAGGGGACAGGGCAGTGGCTACACCTTC
d_call: TRBD1; clone_size: -; j_call: TRBJ1-1; v_call: TRBV9; cdr3_aa: CASSVSTGQGSNTEAFF; cdr3_nt: TGTGCCAGCAGCGTATCAACCGGACAGGGGTCGAACACTGAAGCTTTCTTT